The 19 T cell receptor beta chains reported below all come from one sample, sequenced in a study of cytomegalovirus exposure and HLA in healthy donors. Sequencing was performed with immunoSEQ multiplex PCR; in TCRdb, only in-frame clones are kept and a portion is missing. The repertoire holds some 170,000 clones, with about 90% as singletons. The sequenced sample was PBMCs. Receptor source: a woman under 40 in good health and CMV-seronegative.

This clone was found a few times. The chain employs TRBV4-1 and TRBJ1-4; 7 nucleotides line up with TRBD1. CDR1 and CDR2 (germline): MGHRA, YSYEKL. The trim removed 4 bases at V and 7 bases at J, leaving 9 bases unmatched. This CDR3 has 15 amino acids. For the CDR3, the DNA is TGCGCCAGCAGCCCGACCAGGGGGACGGGTGAAAAACTGTTTTTT. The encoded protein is CASSPTRGTGEKLFF.

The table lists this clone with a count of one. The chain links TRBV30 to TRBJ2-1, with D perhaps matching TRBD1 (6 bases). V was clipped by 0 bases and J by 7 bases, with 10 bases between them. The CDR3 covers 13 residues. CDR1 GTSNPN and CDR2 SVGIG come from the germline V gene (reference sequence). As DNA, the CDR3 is TGTGCCTGGAGTGTAAGAGGGGGAAATGAGCAGTTCTTC. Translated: CAWSVRGGNEQFF.

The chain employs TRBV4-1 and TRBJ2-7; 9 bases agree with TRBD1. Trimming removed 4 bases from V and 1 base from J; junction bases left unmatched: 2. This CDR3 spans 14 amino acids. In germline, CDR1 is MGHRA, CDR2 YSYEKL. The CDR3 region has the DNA TGCGCCAGCAGCCCCGGGACAGGGTCCTACGAGCAGTACTTC. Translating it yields CASSPGTGSYEQYF.

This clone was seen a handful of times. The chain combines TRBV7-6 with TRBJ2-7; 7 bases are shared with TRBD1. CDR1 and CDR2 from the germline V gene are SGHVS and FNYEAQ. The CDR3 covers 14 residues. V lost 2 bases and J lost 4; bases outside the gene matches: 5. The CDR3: CASSLRQGNYEQYF. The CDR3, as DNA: TGTGCCAGCAGCTTACGACAGGGTAATTACGAGCAGTACTTC.

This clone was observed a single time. CDR3 in amino acids: CASSPGASEAFF. CDR3 bases: TGTGCCAGCAGTCCGGGGGCATCTGAAGCTTTCTTT. The rearrangement links TRBV6-5 to TRBJ1-1; D may be TRBD1 (6 bases). Germline V gene sequence: CDR1 MNHEY, CDR2 SVGAGI. CDR3 length: 12 amino acids. Trimming shortened V by 5 bases and J by 6 bases, and 10 bases separated the two germline ends.

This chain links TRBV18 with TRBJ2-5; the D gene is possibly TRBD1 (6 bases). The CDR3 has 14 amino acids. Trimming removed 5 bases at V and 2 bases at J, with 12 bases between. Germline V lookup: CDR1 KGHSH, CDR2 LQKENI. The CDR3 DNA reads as TGTGCCAGCTCAGACAGGAGCTGGCAAGAGACCCAGTACTTC. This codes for CASSDRSWQETQYF.

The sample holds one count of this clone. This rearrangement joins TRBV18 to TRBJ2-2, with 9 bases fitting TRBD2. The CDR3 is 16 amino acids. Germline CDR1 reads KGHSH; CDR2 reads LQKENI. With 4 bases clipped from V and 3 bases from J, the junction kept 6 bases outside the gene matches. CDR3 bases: TGTGCCAGCTCACGAAGCGGGGGGCCGGACACCGGGGAGCTGTTTTTT. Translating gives CASSRSGGPDTGELFF.

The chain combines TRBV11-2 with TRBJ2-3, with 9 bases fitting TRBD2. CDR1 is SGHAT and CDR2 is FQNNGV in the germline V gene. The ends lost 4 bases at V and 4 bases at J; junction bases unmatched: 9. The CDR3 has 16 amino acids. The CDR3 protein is CASSSPGLAEADTQYF. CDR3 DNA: TGTGCCAGCAGCTCACCGGGACTAGCTGAGGCAGATACGCAGTATTTT. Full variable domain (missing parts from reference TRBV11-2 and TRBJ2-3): EAGVAQSPRYKIIEKRQSVAFWCNPISGHATLYWYQQILGQGPKLLIQFQNNGVVDDSQLPKDRFSAERLKGVDSTLKIQPAKLEDSAVYLCASSSPGLAEADTQYFGPGTRLTVL.

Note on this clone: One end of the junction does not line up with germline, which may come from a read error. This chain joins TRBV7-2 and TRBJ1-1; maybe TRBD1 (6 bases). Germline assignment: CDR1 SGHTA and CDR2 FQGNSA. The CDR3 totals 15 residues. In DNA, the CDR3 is TGTGCCAGCAGCATCAGGGACATATTGAATACTGAAGCTTTCTTT. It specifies CASSIRDILNTEAFF.

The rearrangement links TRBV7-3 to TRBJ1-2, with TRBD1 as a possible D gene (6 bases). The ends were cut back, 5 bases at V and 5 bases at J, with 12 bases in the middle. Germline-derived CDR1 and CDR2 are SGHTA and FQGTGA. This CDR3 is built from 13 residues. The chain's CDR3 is CASSEEGGYGYTF. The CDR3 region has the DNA TGTGCCAGCAGCGAAGAGGGGGGTTATGGCTACACCTTC.

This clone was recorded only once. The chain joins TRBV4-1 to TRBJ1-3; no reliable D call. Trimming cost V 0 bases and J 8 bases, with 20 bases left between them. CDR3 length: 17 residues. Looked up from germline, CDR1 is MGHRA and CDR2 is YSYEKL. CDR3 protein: CASSQDLASSFGDTIYF. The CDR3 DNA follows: TGCGCCAGCAGCCAAGATCTTGCGAGTTCATTCGGGGACACCATATATTTT.

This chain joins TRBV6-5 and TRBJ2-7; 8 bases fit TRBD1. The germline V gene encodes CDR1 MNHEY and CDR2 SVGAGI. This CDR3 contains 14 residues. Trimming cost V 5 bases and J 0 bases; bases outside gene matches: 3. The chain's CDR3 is CASSTTGGSYEQYF. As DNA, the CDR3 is TGTGCCAGCAGTACAACAGGGGGCTCCTACGAGCAGTACTTC.

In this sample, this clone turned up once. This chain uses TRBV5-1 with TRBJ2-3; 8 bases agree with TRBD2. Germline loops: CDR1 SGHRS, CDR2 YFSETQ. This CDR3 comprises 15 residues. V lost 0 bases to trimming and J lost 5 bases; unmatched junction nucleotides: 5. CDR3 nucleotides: TGCGCCAGCAGCTTGGTTCGCGGGGGGCGAGATACGCAGTATTTT. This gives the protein CASSLVRGGRDTQYF.

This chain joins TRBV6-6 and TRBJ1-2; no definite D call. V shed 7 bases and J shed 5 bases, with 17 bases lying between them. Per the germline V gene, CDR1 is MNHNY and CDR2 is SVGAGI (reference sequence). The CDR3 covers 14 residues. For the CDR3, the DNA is TGTGCCAGCACCGCTGTCACGTCCCCGTATGGCTACACCTTC. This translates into CASTAVTSPYGYTF.

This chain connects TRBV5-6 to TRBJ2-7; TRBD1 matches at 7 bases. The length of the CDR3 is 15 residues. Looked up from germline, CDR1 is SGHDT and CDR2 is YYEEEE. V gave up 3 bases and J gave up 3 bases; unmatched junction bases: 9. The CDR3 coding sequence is TGTGCCAGCAGCTCTAAAGGACAGGACGGCTACGAGCAGTACTTC. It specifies CASSSKGQDGYEQYF.

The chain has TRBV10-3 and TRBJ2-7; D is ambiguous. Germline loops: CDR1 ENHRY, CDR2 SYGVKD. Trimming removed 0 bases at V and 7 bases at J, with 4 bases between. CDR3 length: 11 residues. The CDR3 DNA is TGTGCCATCAGTGAGTCGAGGGAGCAGTACTTC. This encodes CAISESREQYF.

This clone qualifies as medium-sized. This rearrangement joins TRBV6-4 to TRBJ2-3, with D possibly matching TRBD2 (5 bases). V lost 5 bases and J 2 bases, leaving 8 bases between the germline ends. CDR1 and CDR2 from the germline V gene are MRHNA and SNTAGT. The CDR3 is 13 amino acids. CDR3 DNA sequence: TGTGCCAGCAGTTCCCGGGACACAGATACGCAGTATTTT. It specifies CASSSRDTDTQYF.

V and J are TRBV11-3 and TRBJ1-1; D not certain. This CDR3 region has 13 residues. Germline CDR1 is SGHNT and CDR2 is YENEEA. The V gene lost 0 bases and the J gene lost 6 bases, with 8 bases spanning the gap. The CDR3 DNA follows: TGTGCCAGCAGCTTAGATTGGAGGGCTGAAGCTTTCTTT. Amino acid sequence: CASSLDWRAEAFF.

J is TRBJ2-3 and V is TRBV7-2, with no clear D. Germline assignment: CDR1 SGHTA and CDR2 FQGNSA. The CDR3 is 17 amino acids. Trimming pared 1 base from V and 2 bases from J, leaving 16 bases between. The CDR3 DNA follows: TGTGCCAGCAGCTTAGGGATCGTAAGGACGGACACAGATACGCAGTATTTT. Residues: CASSLGIVRTDTDTQYF.